This paragraph reports one T cell receptor beta chain. The antigen remains undetermined. TCRdb's table, derived via immunoSEQ multiplex PCR, lists solely in-frame clones and lacks some. The data contain roughly 50,000 clones, around 86% of them singletons. The data were taken from a study of OX40 agonist ivuxolimab in advanced cancers. Study-wide points: The study observed clonal expansion of CD4+ and CD8+ blood T cells by week 6 at 0.1 to 3.0 mg/kg.

V shed 6 bases, J shed 6 bases, and the junction held 7 bases outside the gene matches. Germline V gene sequence: CDR1 MNHNS, CDR2 SASEGT. The CDR3 covers 14 residues. This chain links TRBV6-1 with TRBJ2-3; 9 bases are shared with TRBD1. This specimen was CD4+ or CD8+ T cells sorted from blood, taken in a trial of the OX40 agonist ivuxolimab. The clonotype was recovered from an adult with an advanced solid tumor such as melanoma, head and neck, liver or kidney cancer. CDR3 coding DNA: TGTGCCAGCAGGAAGGGGGACAGGGCGGATACGCAGTATTTT. Amino acid sequence: CASRKGDRADTQYF.